The 17 T cell receptor beta chains presented below share a single source sample, sequenced in a study of molecular identifiers for immune sequencing clone quantification (dated by TCRdb to between 2017 and 2018). Library creation used PCR. This sample was sequenced with an Illumina HiSeq 4000. TCRdb applied fastp at Q25 and MiXCR to the public reads, then kept only in-frame beta chains. Duplicate CDR3 protein sequences are folded into a single record with the most common DNA and genes. The sample table holds some 320,000 distinct CDR3 sequences, of which over 20% were seen once. The leading ten clones occupy over 0.7% of the sample. Specimen: naive CD8+ T cells from blood, with Jurkat cell RNA spiked in. The intended sense of this specimen's cell subset or site label: FACS-sorted CD8+CD4-CCR7+CD45RA+ naive T cells. The receptors stem from a human donor in good health. Some libraries in this study had Jurkat cell RNA spiked in.

Of note for this clonotype: Just one base apart from a much larger clone, this may be a read error. The gene calls are TRBV12-3 or TRBV12-4 and TRBJ2-3; D could derive from TRBD1 or TRBD2 (5 bases each). CDR3 length: 15 amino acids. The CDR3 sequence is CVSSYRDELSDTQYF. DNA for the CDR3: TGTGTCAGCAGTTACCGGGACGAATTGTCAGATACGCAGTATTTT.

On this clonotype itself: One end of the junction is discordant with germline, which a read error may explain. This CDR3 reads CAISETGLDPNVQFF. In DNA form, the CDR3 reads TGTGCCATCAGTGAAACGGGACTAGATCCCAATGTGCAGTTCTTC. V and J are TRBV10-3 and TRBJ2-1, with 8 bases that match TRBD2. Germline values: CDR1 ENHRY, CDR2 SYGVKD. The CDR3 loop spans 15 amino acids.

This clonotype was detected many times. The chain combines TRBV24-1 with TRBJ2-3; 7 bases are a match to TRBD1. CDR1 is KGHDR and CDR2 is SFDVKD in the germline V gene. The trim removed 5 bases at V and 3 bases at J, leaving 4 bases unmatched. The CDR3 consists of 14 residues. The CDR3 sequence is CATSVTGETDTQYF. The CDR3 bases are TGTGCCACCAGTGTCACAGGGGAAACAGATACGCAGTATTTT.

Ten or more counts support this clonotype. This chain links TRBV11-2 with TRBJ2-4; TRBD1 or TRBD2 may be the D gene (5 bases each). Germline CDR1 reads SGHAT; CDR2 reads FQNNGV. Trimming took off 4 bases at V and 0 bases at J, with 16 bases between the two ends. The CDR3 is made up of 17 amino acids. CDR3 sequence reads: CASSSGRGRQAKNIQYF. CDR3 coding DNA: TGTGCCAGCAGCTCGGGACGGGGCCGGCAAGCCAAAAACATTCAGTACTTC.

This clonotype came up many times. The chain's CDR3 is CASSLAGDQPQHF. The CDR3 region has the DNA TGTGCCAGCAGCTTAGCGGGCGATCAGCCCCAGCATTTT. V and J are TRBV7-2 and TRBJ1-5, with unresolved D. The ends were cut back, 0 bases at V and 5 bases at J, with 5 bases in the middle. The CDR3 runs to 13 residues. In germline, CDR1 is SGHTA, CDR2 FQGNSA. The variable domain in full, with the rest retrieved from reference TRBV7-2 and TRBJ1-5, is GAGVSQSPSNKVTEKGKDVELRCDPISGHTALYWYRQSLGQGLEFLIYFQGNSAPDKSGLPSDRFSAERTGGSVSTLTIQRTQQEDSAVYLCASSLAGDQPQHFGDGTRLSIL.

As for this clonotype: Mismatch with germline at one junction end may stem from a read error. The genes are TRBV6-5 and TRBJ2-1; D remains ambiguous. There are 16 residues in the CDR3. Looked up from germline, CDR1 is MNHEY and CDR2 is SVGAGI. The CDR3 DNA follows: TGTGCCAGCGGTTACCAGAGCAGGAGCTCCTACAACGAGCAGTTCTTC. Translating it yields CASGYQSRSSYNEQFF.

In the case of this clonotype: A single base separates this from a much larger clone, so it may be a read error. This chain links TRBV20-1 with TRBJ2-1; TRBD2 aligns across 13 bases. The CDR3 spans 15 residues. Germline V CDR1 and CDR2: DFQATT, SNEGSKA (reference sequence). J lost 6 bases, V lost 5 bases, and 7 bases had no gene match. The CDR3 region is CSAGRLAGGGNEQFF. CDR3 bases: TGCAGTGCTGGCAGACTAGCGGGAGGAGGCAATGAGCAGTTCTTC.

A remark on this clonotype: This may come from a read error, since a much larger clone is one base off. The V and J genes are TRBV29-1 and TRBJ2-3; D not certain. Germline lookup yields CDR1 SQVTM and CDR2 ANQGSEA. V lost 6 bases to trimming and J lost 6 bases, with 7 bases between them. The CDR3 runs 10 residues. CDR3 in amino acids: CSVNGDTQYF. CDR3 DNA: TGCAGCGTCAATGGGGATACGCAGTATTTT.

This clonotype was seen repeatedly, ten times or more. V and J are TRBV11-1 and TRBJ2-3; D is possibly TRBD1 (6 bases). Germline V gene lookup returns CDR1 SGHAT and CDR2 FQDESV (reference sequence). The CDR3 is 14 residues long. V was pared by 6 bases and J by 0 bases, with 10 bases between. The chain's CDR3 is CASRDSTSTDTQYF. The CDR3 bases are TGTGCCAGCAGGGACAGCACTAGCACAGATACGCAGTATTTT. The whole variable domain, filled in from reference TRBV11-1 and TRBJ2-3, reads EAEVAQSPRYKITEKSQAVAFWCDPISGHATLYWYRQILGQGPELLVQFQDESVVDDSQLPKDRFSAERLKGVDSTLKIQPAELGDSAMYLCASRDSTSTDTQYFGPGTRLTVL.

The CDR3 reads CAYSGVRQPRSRGSTDTQYF. The CDR3 DNA sequence: TGTGCCTACAGCGGGGTTAGGCAACCGAGGAGTCGGGGTAGCACAGATACGCAGTATTTT. The chain is built from TRBV2 and TRBJ2-3; 7 bases map to TRBD2. Germline V gives CDR1 SNHLY, CDR2 FYNNEI. The CDR3 has 20 residues. J was trimmed by 0 bases and V by 11 bases; bases with no gene match: 26.

This clonotype was observed many times. The chain carries TRBV7-6 and TRBJ2-2; 7 positions agree with TRBD1. Germline lookup yields CDR1 SGHVS and CDR2 FNYEAQ. The J segment lost 6 bases and the V segment lost 2 bases, leaving 21 bases of the junction unmatched. CDR3 length: 20 amino acids. The CDR3 DNA sequence: TGTGCCAGCAGCTTAAGGTTGTCGGCCCAAACAGGGGATCTAGCCGGGGAGCTGTTTTTT. It encodes CASSLRLSAQTGDLAGELFF.

On this clonotype: One junction end does not reproduce the germline sequence, and a read error may be involved. V is TRBV7-2 and J is TRBJ2-7; D is possibly TRBD2 (5 bases). The CDR3 spans 15 residues. Germline V lookup: CDR1 SGHTA, CDR2 FQGNSA. The CDR3 nucleotides read TGTGCCAGCAGCTGGACTGAAATAAGCTCCTACGGGCAGTACTTC. Translating it yields CASSWTEISSYGQYF.

With respect to this clonotype: A junction boundary mismatches the germline segment, possibly from a read error. This chain uses TRBV29-1 with TRBJ2-1; D gene uncertain. The length of the CDR3 is 11 residues. The germline V gene encodes CDR1 SQVTM and CDR2 ANQGSEA. CDR3 nucleotides: TGCAGCGTTCTCGACGGCAATGAGCAGCTCTTC. Translation gives CSVLDGNEQLF.

As regards this clonotype: Just one base apart from a much larger clone, this may be a read error. V is TRBV28 and J is TRBJ2-7; TRBD1 might be the D (5 bases). The CDR3 is 18 residues long. Germline values: CDR1 MDHEN, CDR2 SYDVKM. As DNA, the CDR3 is TGTGCCCGCAGTTTATATTTCCGGCAGGGCCGGAGCTCCTACGAGCAGTACTTC. Amino acids: CARSLYFRQGRSSYEQYF.

This clonotype was recorded at least ten times. The chain couples TRBV20-1 to TRBJ2-2; D possibly corresponds to TRBD2 (6 bases). The V end was cut by 0 bases, the J end by 1 base, with 12 bases between. Germline V lookup: CDR1 DFQATT, CDR2 SNEGSKA (reference sequence). The CDR3 totals 16 residues. The CDR3 sequence is CSARDPLAENTGELFF. In nucleotides, the CDR3 is TGCAGTGCTAGAGATCCCTTAGCGGAGAACACCGGGGAGCTGTTTTTT.

This clonotype was seen at least ten times. The chain is built from TRBV7-6 and TRBJ1-6; perhaps TRBD1 as D (5 bases). V was pared by 5 bases and J by 7 bases, with 12 bases between. Germline CDR1 reads SGHVS; CDR2 reads FNYEAQ. This CDR3 spans 14 amino acids. The CDR3: CASSKGRSNSPLHF. CDR3 coding DNA: TGTGCCAGCAGCAAGGGACGGAGCAATTCACCCCTCCACTTT.

This clonotype was detected ten times or more. The chain carries TRBV29-1 and TRBJ2-7; D is possibly TRBD1 (5 bases). Germline CDR1 reads SQVTM; CDR2 reads ANQGSEA. V was clipped by 1 base and J by 9 bases, with 16 bases between them. The CDR3 loop spans 13 amino acids. DNA for the CDR3: TGCAGCGTTGAAGTAGGTGCAGGGCTGGGGCAGTACTTC. Amino acids: CSVEVGAGLGQYF.